Below are 8 T cell receptor beta chains sequenced from a single sample in a study of blood T cell repertoires in COVID-19. Only in-frame clones appear in the TCRdb table, and some are missing; sequencing was by immunoSEQ multiplex PCR. The sample holds 120,000 or so clones, about 87% seen once. The specimen was peripheral blood. The origin of the receptors is a woman in her sixties or seventies with acute or convalescent COVID-19.

In its sample, this clone was seen a few times. The chain combines TRBV3-1 (or the pseudogene TRBV3-2) with TRBJ2-7, with 8 positions matching TRBD1. J lost 4 bases, V lost 0 bases, and 8 bases had no gene match. This CDR3 spans 16 amino acids. The germline V gene has CDR1 LGHDT and CDR2 YNNKEL (reference sequence). The CDR3 DNA follows: TGTGCCAGCAGCCAAGATCCTGGGCAGGGGGCGTACGAGCAGTACTTC. The encoded protein is CASSQDPGQGAYEQYF.

The chain joins TRBV9 to TRBJ1-2; D possibly corresponds to TRBD1 (5 bases). V shed 4 bases and J shed 6 bases, with 19 bases lying between them. The CDR3 covers 15 residues. Germline loops: CDR1 SGDLS, CDR2 YYNGEE. The CDR3 is CASSPGGGPRDGYTF. The CDR3 coding sequence is TGTGCCAGCAGCCCCGGGGGAGGGCCCCGGGATGGCTACACCTTC.

The CDR3 coding sequence is TGTGCCAGCAGTGGACAGGGCTATGGCTACACCTTC. The encoded protein is CASSGQGYGYTF. The V and J genes are TRBV2 and TRBJ1-2, with 7 positions matching TRBD1. V gave up 4 bases and J gave up 4 bases; unmatched junction bases: 0. The CDR3 length is 12 residues. Germline V gives CDR1 SNHLY, CDR2 FYNNEI.

This chain connects TRBV19 to TRBJ2-5; D call uncertain. The CDR3 is 13 amino acids. V shed 4 bases and J shed 0 bases, with 6 bases lying between them. In germline, CDR1 is LNHDA, CDR2 SQIVND (reference sequence). CDR3 sequence reads: CASSKEYQETQYF. The CDR3 DNA reads TGTGCCAGTAGTAAGGAGTACCAAGAGACCCAGTACTTC. The variable domain in full, completed from reference TRBV19 and TRBJ2-5, reads DGGITQSPKYLFRKEGQNVTLSCEQNLNHDAMYWYRQDPGQGLRLIYYSQIVNDFQKGDIAEGYSVSREKKESFPLTVTSAQKNPTAFYLCASSKEYQETQYFGPGTRLLVL.

The rearrangement uses TRBV2 and TRBJ2-7; weak D call: TRBD2 (5 bases). The germline gives CDR1 SNHLY, CDR2 FYNNEI. CDR3 size: 13 residues. The germline V and J ends were trimmed by 7 bases and 6 bases, with 16 bases remaining between them. CDR3 DNA: TGTGCCAGCACGGCCGAAGGGAGTGGCGAGCAGTACTTC. It encodes CASTAEGSGEQYF. The variable domain in full, completed from reference TRBV2 and TRBJ2-7, reads EPEVTQTPSHQVTQMGQEVILRCVPISNHLYFYWYRQILGQKVEFLVSFYNNEISEKSEIFDDQFSVERPDGSNFTLKIRSTKLEDSAMYFCASTAEGSGEQYFGPGTRLTVT.

This chain joins TRBV28 and TRBJ1-3; no firm D call. The CDR3 is 13 residues long. Germline V gives CDR1 MDHEN, CDR2 SYDVKM. Trimming pared 5 bases from V and 4 bases from J, leaving 9 bases between. The CDR3: CASSAIWGNTIYF. The CDR3 coding sequence is TGTGCCAGCAGTGCGATTTGGGGAAACACCATATATTTT.

CDR3: CASSFSGGGGDTQYF. Written as DNA, the CDR3 is TGTGCCAGCAGCTTCAGCGGGGGAGGGGGAGATACGCAGTATTTT. The gene calls are TRBV7-2 and TRBJ2-3; 8 bases line up with TRBD2. V shed 3 bases and J 5 bases; nucleotides not matched to a gene: 7. In germline, CDR1 is SGHTA, CDR2 FQGNSA. The CDR3 consists of 15 residues. The full variable domain, completed using reference TRBV7-2 and TRBJ2-3, is GAGVSQSPSNKVTEKGKDVELRCDPISGHTALYWYRQSLGQGLEFLIYFQGNSAPDKSGLPSDRFSAERTGGSVSTLTIQRTQQEDSAVYLCASSFSGGGGDTQYFGPGTRLTVL.

V usage is TRBV18 and J usage is TRBJ2-7, with TRBD1 matching over 7 bases. The CDR3 extends over 14 amino acids. Germline values: CDR1 KGHSH, CDR2 LQKENI. J gave up 6 bases and V 1 base, and 6 bases lay outside the gene matches. CDR3 loop: CASSPQTGDGEQYF. In nucleotides, the CDR3 is TGTGCCAGCTCACCACAAACAGGGGACGGCGAGCAGTACTTC.